This T cell receptor beta chain came from a study of PD-1 blockade in classical Hodgkin lymphoma. With respect to this clone: The antigen remains undetermined.

General study results and limits: With respect to the repertoire differences, their causes, possibly disease activity or prior therapy, remain undefined. Prior to therapy, complete responders displayed diversity much like that of newly diagnosed patients. According to reports, newly diagnosed patients had lower baseline TCR diversity than healthy donors, and relapsed/refractory patients had lower baseline TCR diversity still.

This table comes from immunoSEQ multiplex PCR, and its TCRdb copy is limited to in-frame clones, with some not included. The table shows tens of thousands of clones, with 90% occurring only once. Stated time point: cycle 4 day 1 (C4D1), after 5 to 7 weeks of nivolumab. Every patient relapsed after autologous stem cell transplantation, and brentuximab vedotin exposure varied. The CDR3 runs to 15 residues. The V segment lost 2 bases and the J segment 4 bases; nucleotides outside the gene matches: 4. Germline-derived CDR1 and CDR2 are MNHEY and SVGAGI. The source is a human donor with classical Hodgkin lymphoma. The chain has TRBV6-5 and TRBJ1-3; TRBD1 matches 8 bases. The material sequenced was peripheral blood mononuclear cells (PBMCs), taken before the fourth cycle of nivolumab. CDR3 nucleotides: TGTGCCAGCAGTTACATGACAGGGGTCGGAAACACCATATATTTT. Translating it yields CASSYMTGVGNTIYF.